A single sample is the source of the 27 T cell receptor beta chains below, sequenced in a study of neurological immune-mediated disorders. TCRdb re-derived calls from the 5' RACE reads in MiXCR, one entry per CDR3 protein. The data show some 80,000 distinct CDR3 sequences, 4.3% seen once. This sample's time point: longitudinal time-point 3. The sample consisted of PBMCs. Receptor source: a woman in her sixties with multiple sclerosis.

In this sample, this clonotype turned up many times. The chain carries TRBV30 and TRBJ1-4; no definite D call. CDR3 length: 13 residues. The ends were cut back, 2 bases at V and 7 bases at J, with 11 bases in the middle. CDR1 GTSNPN and CDR2 SVGIG come from the germline V gene (reference sequence). The CDR3 reads CAWSLGGGEKLFF. As DNA, the CDR3 is TGTGCCTGGAGTCTCGGTGGAGGTGAAAAACTGTTTTTT.

This clonotype was seen ten or more times. The rearrangement uses TRBV4-1 and TRBJ2-4; D ambiguous. Trimming left V 0 bases short and J 1 base short, with 4 bases between. The germline gives CDR1 MGHRA, CDR2 YSYEKL. The length of the CDR3 is 14 residues. CDR3 in DNA: TGCGCCAGCAGCCAAGATATGGCCAAAAACATTCAGTACTTC. Translation: CASSQDMAKNIQYF.

This clonotype was counted at least ten times. The V and J genes are TRBV20-1 and TRBJ2-1; 10 bases map to TRBD2. The CDR3 runs 17 residues. The V gene end was trimmed by 6 bases and the J gene end by 4 bases; junction bases not matched to a gene: 15. CDR1 is DFQATT, CDR2 SNEGSKA, per germline (reference sequence). The CDR3 DNA reads TGCAGTGCCCGAGAGGGGGCAAAGCGGGGGGGATACAATGAGCAGTTCTTC. This encodes CSAREGAKRGGYNEQFF.

This clonotype was detected ten times or more. The V call is TRBV2, the J call TRBJ1-1; 9 bases line up with TRBD1. With V trimmed by 6 bases and J by 4 bases, 0 bases remained unmatched. The CDR3 loop spans 12 amino acids. Per the germline V gene, CDR1 is SNHLY and CDR2 is FYNNEI. The CDR3: CASRTGGTEAFF. The DNA of the CDR3 is TGTGCCAGCAGGACAGGGGGCACTGAAGCTTTCTTT.

This clonotype was observed many times. The V call is TRBV27, the J call TRBJ2-5, with D tentatively TRBD1 or TRBD2 (5 bases each). V lost 5 bases, J lost 2 bases, and 18 bases lay in between. The length of the CDR3 is 16 residues. Germline V gene sequence: CDR1 MNHEY, CDR2 SMNVEV (reference sequence). The CDR3 region is CASSPGGDVPQETQYF. DNA of the CDR3: TGTGCCAGCAGTCCCGGTGGGGACGTCCCACAAGAGACCCAGTACTTC.

This clonotype occurred many times. J is TRBJ2-7 and V is TRBV5-1, with 15 bases fitting TRBD2. This CDR3 is 16 amino acids long. Germline assignment: CDR1 SGHRS and CDR2 YFSETQ. V gave up 4 bases and J gave up 7 bases; unmatched junction bases: 9. The CDR3 nucleotides are TGCGCCAGCAGCCCCGGACTAGCGGGGGGGCAGAGGGAGCAGTACTTC. It translates to CASSPGLAGGQREQYF.

The chain combines TRBV5-6 with TRBJ2-3; 7 bases match TRBD1. Germline V gene sequence: CDR1 SGHDT, CDR2 YYEEEE. V trimming: 3 bases; J trimming: 2 bases; junction bases outside the gene matches: 9. The CDR3 is made up of 16 amino acids. CDR3 coding DNA: TGTGCCAGCAGCTCCTACAGGGGTAGTCTCACAGATACGCAGTATTTT. Its translation is CASSSYRGSLTDTQYF.

This clonotype was detected ten times or more. The genes are TRBV7-2 and TRBJ2-7; TRBD2 is a possible D gene (5 bases). Germline CDR1 reads SGHTA; CDR2 reads FQGNSA. The CDR3 length is 13 residues. Trimming cost V 0 bases and J 6 bases, with 9 bases left between them. The CDR3 DNA reads as TGTGCCAGCAGCTTAGCAGGGAGTTTCGAGCAGTACTTC. This codes for CASSLAGSFEQYF.

This clonotype was counted at least ten times. The genes are TRBV5-5 and TRBJ1-2; 9 positions agree with TRBD1. V lost 3 bases and J lost 8; bases outside the gene matches: 11. Looked up from germline, CDR1 is SGHKS and CDR2 is YYEKEE (reference sequence). The CDR3 length is 15 residues. The chain's CDR3 is CASSWGGTGSFGYTF. CDR3 DNA: TGTGCCAGCAGCTGGGGTGGGACAGGGAGTTTCGGCTACACCTTC.

The sample holds many counts of this clonotype. The J gene is TRBJ1-1, the V gene TRBV20-1; a possible D gene is TRBD1 (5 bases). The CDR3 has 13 residues. Looked up from germline, CDR1 is DFQATT and CDR2 is SNEGSKA (reference sequence). CDR3 sequence: CLGPDSMNTEAFF. Here the CDR3 DNA reads TGCTTAGGGCCCGACAGTATGAACACTGAAGCTTTCTTT.

This clonotype was seen only a few times. CDR3 protein: CSARDLAGLNTEAFF. The CDR3, as DNA: TGCAGTGCTAGAGATCTCGCGGGTCTGAACACTGAAGCTTTCTTT. The chain has TRBV20-1 and TRBJ1-1; no clear D gene. V lost 0 bases, J lost 0 bases, and 11 bases lay in between. The germline gives CDR1 DFQATT, CDR2 SNEGSKA (reference sequence). The CDR3 is 15 amino acids.

This sequence joins TRBV9 and TRBJ2-3; a weak D match, TRBD1 (5 bases). This CDR3 is 14 amino acids long. Between the trimmed V and J ends, which lost 4 bases and 2 bases, there was a span of 11 bases. Germline CDR1 and CDR2: SGDLS and YYNGEE. CDR3: CASSFQGYTDTQYF. The CDR3 bases are TGTGCCAGCAGCTTCCAGGGATACACAGATACGCAGTATTTT.

There are a few counts of this clonotype. The chain uses TRBV20-1 and TRBJ2-1; tentative D call: TRBD2 (7 bases). This CDR3 comprises 12 residues. V lost 3 bases, J lost 8 bases, and 11 bases lay in between. From germline, CDR1 is DFQATT and CDR2 SNEGSKA (reference sequence). This CDR3 is CSASGGRDEQFF. CDR3 nucleotides: TGCAGTGCTAGCGGGGGGCGGGATGAGCAGTTCTTC.

This clonotype has a count of ten or more. The rearrangement uses TRBV28 and TRBJ2-1; TRBD2 might be the D (6 bases). CDR3 length: 17 amino acids. V was shortened by 1 base and J by 5 bases, with 18 bases between the two germline ends. Germline CDR1 reads MDHEN; CDR2 reads SYDVKM. The CDR3 DNA follows: TGTGCCAGCAGTTTATCCGTTGCTACATCGGGGGACAATGAGCAGTTCTTC. Amino acid sequence: CASSLSVATSGDNEQFF.

For this clonotype: It may be a read error: a sequence one base away is much more abundant. The V call is TRBV18, the J call TRBJ1-1, with a weak D call TRBD1 (5 bases). The CDR3 is 14 amino acids. CDR1 and CDR2 (germline): KGHSH, LQKENI. The CDR3 spells CASSPGASNAEAFF. CDR3 in DNA: TGTGCCAGCTCACCCGGGGCGTCGAACGCTGAAGCTTTCTTT.

The chain has TRBV4-1 and TRBJ1-1; a possible D gene is TRBD1 (6 bases). The CDR3 runs 16 residues. With 1 base removed from V and 1 base from J, the gap between germline ends came to 13 bases. The V gene's germline CDR1 is MGHRA and CDR2 YSYEKL. The CDR3 loop reads CASSQVIGTRNTEAFF. CDR3 DNA sequence: TGCGCCAGCAGCCAAGTGATTGGGACACGGAACACTGAAGCTTTCTTT.

This clonotype showed up many times. V gene TRBV5-6 combines with J gene TRBJ2-5, with 8 positions matching TRBD2. The CDR3 runs to 16 residues. V was clipped by 1 base and J by 5 bases; unmatched bases: 10. The V gene's germline CDR1 is SGHDT and CDR2 YYEEEE. The CDR3, as DNA: TGTGCCAGCAGCTTGTTTCAGGGGACTAGGGGGGAGACCCAGTACTTC. Translation gives CASSLFQGTRGETQYF.

This chain connects TRBV7-9 to TRBJ2-3; TRBD1 matches 8 bases. The CDR3 loop spans 14 amino acids. Germline V CDR1 and CDR2: SEHNR, FQNEAQ (reference sequence). V lost 5 bases, J lost 1 base, and 2 bases stayed unmatched. The CDR3 is CASSPGQGTDTQYF. The CDR3 nucleotides are TGTGCCAGCAGCCCGGGACAGGGCACAGATACGCAGTATTTT.

This clonotype has at least ten counts. The genes are TRBV20-1 and TRBJ2-2; D could derive from TRBD1 or TRBD2 (7 bases each). Looked up from germline, CDR1 is DFQATT and CDR2 is SNEGSKA (reference sequence). Trimming cost V 5 bases and J 4 bases, with 14 bases left between them. The CDR3 length is 14 residues. Here the CDR3 DNA reads TGCAGTGCTCGACAGGGCGGGAGCACCGGGGAGCTGTTTTTT. Amino acids: CSARQGGSTGELFF.

This clonotype was seen ten or more times. This chain links TRBV5-1 with TRBJ1-4, with a possible D match to TRBD1 (6 bases). The CDR3 covers 15 residues. Germline-derived CDR1 and CDR2 are SGHRS and YFSETQ. Trimming took off 4 bases at V and 0 bases at J, with 10 bases between the two ends. The CDR3 bases are TGCGCCAGCAGCGAGGACAGTTCAACTAATGAAAAACTGTTTTTT. It is translated as CASSEDSSTNEKLFF.

This clonotype has at least ten counts. This sequence joins TRBV6-6 and TRBJ2-3; D remains unclear. Germline V gene lookup returns CDR1 MNHNY and CDR2 SVGAGI (reference sequence). There are 10 residues in the CDR3. Trimming removed 6 bases from V and 6 bases from J, with 4 bases in between. The CDR3 coding sequence is TGTGCCAGCAGAGGGGATACGCAGTATTTT. Protein product: CASRGDTQYF.

In its sample, this clonotype was seen many times. The V call is TRBV5-6, the J call TRBJ1-4; no clear D. The germline V gene encodes CDR1 SGHDT and CDR2 YYEEEE. The CDR3 totals 16 residues. Trimming left V 0 bases short and J 0 bases short, with 9 bases between. This CDR3 is CASSLAKPATNEKLFF. The CDR3 bases are TGTGCCAGCAGCTTGGCCAAGCCGGCAACTAATGAAAAACTGTTTTTT.

This clonotype was counted at least ten times. The J gene is TRBJ1-5, the V gene TRBV20-1; TRBD1 might be the D (5 bases). The CDR3 sequence is 14 residues long. Trimming removed 6 bases at V and 3 bases at J, with 15 bases between. Germline V lookup: CDR1 DFQATT, CDR2 SNEGSKA (reference sequence). The CDR3 sequence: CSAPTARNNQPQHF. The CDR3 bases are TGCAGTGCACCGACAGCAAGGAACAATCAGCCCCAGCATTTT.

This clonotype has a count of ten or more. This chain uses TRBV5-1 with TRBJ2-3, with 9 bases aligning to TRBD1. Looked up from germline, CDR1 is SGHRS and CDR2 is YFSETQ. The trim removed 0 bases at V and 11 bases at J, leaving 4 bases unmatched. This CDR3 region has 13 residues. The CDR3 bases are TGCGCCAGCAGCTTGGACGGACAGGGGTTGCAGTATTTT. Protein product: CASSLDGQGLQYF.

This clonotype was picked up a small number of times. This chain joins TRBV19 and TRBJ2-5, with D tentatively TRBD1 (5 bases). The CDR3 contains 15 residues. V lost 0 bases and J 2 bases, leaving 10 bases between the germline ends. CDR1 is LNHDA, CDR2 SQIVND, per germline (reference sequence). The CDR3 region has the DNA TGTGCCAGTAGTATAGAAGGGGCAGGACAAGAGACCCAGTACTTC. Residues: CASSIEGAGQETQYF.

This clonotype came up many times. The V gene is TRBV20-1, the J gene TRBJ2-5; 7 nucleotides agree with TRBD2. Germline V lookup: CDR1 DFQATT, CDR2 SNEGSKA (reference sequence). With 0 bases clipped from V and 5 bases from J, the junction kept 9 bases outside the gene matches. The CDR3 length is 15 residues. The CDR3 nucleotides are TGCAGTGCTAGAGATCTTGTCGGGGGGTCGGAGACCCAGTACTTC. It yields the protein CSARDLVGGSETQYF.

The rearrangement uses TRBV28 and TRBJ1-2; possibly TRBD1 for D (6 bases). This CDR3 spans 14 amino acids. Trimming removed 5 bases from V and 4 bases from J, with 14 bases in between. The germline V gene has CDR1 MDHEN and CDR2 SYDVKM. The DNA of the CDR3 is TGTGCCAGCAGTCCGCCAGGGGAGTCCTATGGCTACACCTTC. Its translation: CASSPPGESYGYTF.